These 21 T cell receptor beta chains share one sample of origin, sequenced in a study of blood T cell repertoires in COVID-19. Only in-frame clones appear in the TCRdb table, and some are missing; sequencing was by immunoSEQ multiplex PCR. The sample includes around 80,000 clones, about four fifths of them seen just once. The sequenced material came from peripheral blood. These receptors all stem from a man older than 75 with acute or convalescent COVID-19.

The CDR3 sequence is CASSSRDRGDQPQHF. In DNA, the CDR3 is TGTGCCAGCAGCTCCCGGGACAGGGGGGATCAGCCCCAGCATTTT. The rearrangement joins TRBV5-6 to TRBJ1-5; the match to TRBD1 covers 11 bases. Germline V gene data show CDR1 as SGHDT and CDR2 as YYEEEE. This CDR3 has 15 amino acids. Trimming cost V 3 bases and J 5 bases; bases outside gene matches: 4.

The J gene is TRBJ1-6, the V gene TRBV5-1; unclear D gene. This CDR3 is 16 amino acids long. Germline CDR1 SGHRS, CDR2 YFSETQ. The V end was cut by 0 bases, the J end by 1 base, with 8 bases between. CDR3 DNA: TGCGCCAGCAGCTTGGAAGGCGGATCCTATAATTCACCCCTCCACTTT. This codes for CASSLEGGSYNSPLHF.

This clone has a count of ten or more. V and J are TRBV28 and TRBJ1-6; 8 bases line up with TRBD1. V was clipped by 1 base and J by 5 bases; unmatched bases: 10. From germline, CDR1 is MDHEN and CDR2 SYDVKM. This CDR3 has 18 residues. CDR3 residues: CASSLLGRTGFHNSPLHF. The CDR3 DNA is TGTGCCAGCAGTTTATTAGGACGGACAGGGTTCCATAATTCACCCCTCCACTTT.

The rearrangement joins TRBV5-4 to TRBJ1-2; 10 bases are shared with TRBD1. Germline CDR1 is SGHNT and CDR2 is YYREEE (reference sequence). There are 15 residues in the CDR3. V was clipped by 2 bases and J by 2 bases; unmatched bases: 3. Here the CDR3 reads CASSLQTGGNYGYTF. The CDR3 DNA reads TGTGCCAGCAGCTTACAGACAGGGGGCAACTATGGCTACACCTTC.

The CDR3 loop is CASSLQGTGYNEQFF. The CDR3 coding sequence is TGTGCCAGCAGCTTACAAGGGACAGGGTATAATGAGCAGTTCTTC. The chain recombines TRBV7-2 with TRBJ2-1; 9 bases are a match to TRBD1. This CDR3 spans 15 amino acids. From germline, CDR1 is SGHTA and CDR2 FQGNSA. The V and J ends lost 2 bases and 7 bases, in that order; junction bases with no gene match: 6.

With respect to this clone: Other DNA sequences within the sample encode an identical CDR3. J is TRBJ1-2 and V is TRBV30; D gene ambiguous. Germline values: CDR1 GTSNPN, CDR2 SVGIG (reference sequence). Trimming removed 1 base from V and 2 bases from J, with 5 bases in between. The CDR3 extends over 12 amino acids. In DNA, the CDR3 is TGTGCCTGGAGTGGAGGAAACTATGGCTACACCTTC. It codes for CAWSGGNYGYTF.

The V gene is TRBV5-6, the J gene TRBJ1-2; 8 nucleotides match TRBD1. The J segment lost 8 bases and the V segment lost 4 bases, leaving 13 bases of the junction unmatched. The CDR3 covers 15 residues. In germline, CDR1 is SGHDT, CDR2 YYEEEE. In DNA, the CDR3 is TGTGCCAGCAGCGCCGACAGGGGAACTATCGTCGGCTACACCTTC. Amino acids: CASSADRGTIVGYTF. The full variable domain, rest sourced from reference TRBV5-6 and TRBJ1-2, is DAGVTQSPTHLIKTRGQQVTLRCSPKSGHDTVSWYQQALGQGPQFIFQYYEEEERQRGNFPDRFSGHQFPNYSSELNVNALLLGDSALYLCASSADRGTIVGYTFGSGTRLTVV.

The V call is TRBV11-2, the J call TRBJ2-2; D perhaps matches TRBD2 (7 bases). Trimming removed 5 bases at V and 5 bases at J, with 24 bases between. The CDR3 length is 18 residues. Germline CDR1 and CDR2: SGHAT and FQNNGV. CDR3 coding DNA: TGTGCCAGCAGCCCCCTGGGGGCGGGGGACCGAACAACCGGGGAGCTGTTTTTT. It specifies CASSPLGAGDRTTGELFF.

This clone was detected a few times. This sequence joins TRBV19 and TRBJ2-7; tentatively, D is TRBD1 (6 bases). V was clipped by 7 bases and J by 3 bases, with 19 bases between them. The V gene's germline CDR1 is LNHDA and CDR2 SQIVND (reference sequence). This CDR3 contains 15 residues. CDR3 amino acids: CASTTMGAGVYEQYF. In nucleotides, the CDR3 is TGTGCCAGTACCACAATGGGGGCAGGAGTCTACGAGCAGTACTTC.

The rearrangement uses TRBV6-6 and TRBJ2-1, with a weak D call TRBD2 (6 bases). The CDR3 covers 15 residues. Germline V gene data show CDR1 as MNHNY and CDR2 as SVGAGI (reference sequence). Trimming removed 4 bases from V and 3 bases from J, with 13 bases in between. The DNA for the CDR3 is TGTGCCAGCAGTTTCGAGGCGGGACTCTACAATGAGCAGTTCTTC. Translation: CASSFEAGLYNEQFF.

A single count supports this clone. The chain couples TRBV19 to TRBJ1-4; TRBD1 aligns across 10 bases. The junction had 7 bases not matched to a gene; V was cut back by 7 bases and J by 2 bases. Germline V gene data show CDR1 as LNHDA and CDR2 as SQIVND (reference sequence). The CDR3 runs to 16 residues. The CDR3 loop is CASTDRGRSTNEKLFF. CDR3 DNA: TGTGCCAGTACCGACAGGGGGCGAAGCACTAATGAAAAACTGTTTTTT.

The CDR3 loop is CASSPADGAQGETQYF. The CDR3 coding sequence is TGTGCCAGCTCACCGGCTGACGGCGCTCAGGGAGAGACCCAGTACTTC. The genes are TRBV18 and TRBJ2-5, with a tentative D call TRBD1 (5 bases). The germline gives CDR1 KGHSH, CDR2 LQKENI. This CDR3 contains 16 residues. Trimming took 3 bases from V and 4 from J, leaving 18 bases between them. The variable domain in full, completed from reference TRBV18 and TRBJ2-5, reads NAGVMQNPRHLVRRRGQEARLRCSPMKGHSHVYWYRQLPEEGLKFMVYLQKENIIDESGMPKERFSAEFPKEGPSILRIQQVVRGDSAAYFCASSPADGAQGETQYFGPGTRLLVL.

The V and J genes are TRBV5-8 and TRBJ1-3; 8 nucleotides agree with TRBD1. The CDR3 has 13 amino acids. Germline V gene sequence: CDR1 SGHTS, CDR2 YDEGEE. V lost 1 base and J lost 8; bases outside the gene matches: 2. CDR3: CASSLTGGYTIYF. CDR3 nucleotides: TGTGCCAGCAGCTTGACAGGGGGATACACCATATATTTT.

The CDR3 bases are TGTGCCAGCAGCTTAGCAGGGACAGGAATATCCTACGAGCAGTACTTC. It is translated as CASSLAGTGISYEQYF. The V and J genes are TRBV7-8 and TRBJ2-7; 8 bases align to TRBD1. After removal of 0 bases from V and 1 base from J, the junction contained 5 bases not matched to a gene. Per germline, CDR1 SGHVS and CDR2 FQNEAQ. This CDR3 comprises 16 residues.

The chain uses TRBV3-1 (or the pseudogene TRBV3-2) and TRBJ1-4, with TRBD1 as a possible D gene (6 bases). V was clipped by 3 bases and J by 7 bases, with 12 bases between them. Per germline, CDR1 LGHDT and CDR2 YNNKEL (reference sequence). There are 14 residues in the CDR3. CDR3 coding DNA: TGTGCCAGCAGCCAGGGGGGGCTGGGTGAAAAACTGTTTTTT. Translated: CASSQGGLGEKLFF.

V gene TRBV5-6 combines with J gene TRBJ1-1; no definite D call. The germline V gene encodes CDR1 SGHDT and CDR2 YYEEEE. There are 15 residues in the CDR3. V lost 0 bases and J lost 4, with 13 bases in between. The CDR3 is CASSLGPGIGTEAFF. Here the CDR3 DNA reads TGTGCCAGCAGCTTGGGCCCGGGGATAGGCACTGAAGCTTTCTTT. The full variable domain, in which reference TRBV5-6 and TRBJ1-1 provide the parts outside the CDR3, is DAGVTQSPTHLIKTRGQQVTLRCSPKSGHDTVSWYQQALGQGPQFIFQYYEEEERQRGNFPDRFSGHQFPNYSSELNVNALLLGDSALYLCASSLGPGIGTEAFFGQGTRLTVV.

The V and J genes are TRBV5-1 and TRBJ1-4; TRBD1 might be the D (6 bases). The germline gives CDR1 SGHRS, CDR2 YFSETQ. This CDR3 has 15 residues. V lost 4 bases, J lost 7 bases, and 17 bases lay in between. The CDR3 region is CASSTGTTEGEKLFF. CDR3 in DNA: TGCGCCAGCAGCACCGGGACAACGGAAGGTGAAAAACTGTTTTTT.

This sequence joins TRBV5-1 and TRBJ1-1; 8 bases are a match to TRBD1. V lost 4 bases to trimming and J lost 4 bases; unmatched junction nucleotides: 6. The CDR3 contains 14 residues. Per germline, CDR1 SGHRS and CDR2 YFSETQ. This chain's CDR3 is CASSIGQGTTEAFF. In DNA, the CDR3 is TGCGCCAGCAGCATCGGACAGGGCACCACTGAAGCTTTCTTT.

This chain links TRBV4-1 with TRBJ1-6, with D unresolved. Looked up from germline, CDR1 is MGHRA and CDR2 is YSYEKL. The CDR3 extends over 16 amino acids. V was pared by 4 bases and J by 3 bases, with 13 bases between. The CDR3 DNA reads TGCGCCAGCAGCCGATCGGAGTCTAACTATAATTCACCCCTCCACTTT. This codes for CASSRSESNYNSPLHF.

The CDR3 protein is CASSTLSTRNTEAFF. Written as DNA, the CDR3 is TGTGCCAGTAGTACCTTATCCACACGGAACACTGAAGCTTTCTTT. The chain combines TRBV19 with TRBJ1-1; D unresolved. Germline-derived CDR1 and CDR2 are LNHDA and SQIVND (reference sequence). With 4 bases removed from V and 1 base from J, the gap between germline ends came to 13 bases. The CDR3 has 15 residues.

The V gene is TRBV5-4, the J gene TRBJ1-4, with 9 bases matching TRBD1. Germline V gene lookup returns CDR1 SGHNT and CDR2 YYREEE (reference sequence). The trim removed 5 bases at V and 5 bases at J, leaving 4 bases unmatched. There are 14 residues in the CDR3. As DNA, the CDR3 is TGTGCCAGCAGACCCGGGACAGGGAATGAAAAACTGTTTTTT. It codes for CASRPGTGNEKLFF.